The present T cell receptor beta chain was sequenced within a study of blood T cell repertoires in COVID-19. Study as a whole: Specimens from acute and convalescent COVID-19 originated in the United States, Italy and Spain. Sample material is recorded as cDNA or gDNA derived from T cells, B-cell-depleted T cells, or PBMCs.

The V gene's germline CDR1 is SEHNR and CDR2 FQNEAQ (reference sequence). The CDR3 spans 14 residues. V lost 0 bases, J lost 8 bases, and 13 bases lay in between. Original processing notes: Using reference gene primer amplification, nucleated cell counts were estimated. Produced via immunoSEQ multiplex PCR; TCRdb's table is partial and in-frame only. The V and J calls and clone size were taken over from that table, and D and trimming were inferred from the DNA. The sample holds 95,000 to 100,000 clones, less than 90% seen once. The J gene is TRBJ1-2, the V gene TRBV7-9; D may be TRBD1 (5 bases). Source material: peripheral blood. The source of this sequence is a man of 80 years or more with acute or convalescent COVID-19. The CDR3 DNA follows: TGTGCCAGCAGCTTAGCAGGGACTGCCGAGGGCTACACCTTC. It translates to CASSLAGTAEGYTF.